This T cell receptor beta chain came from a study of CD8 T cells in ankylosing spondylitis. This clonotype was seen many times. The CDR3 covers 16 residues. The V end lost 9 bases, the J end lost 9 bases, and 24 bases lay between the germline ends. Germline CDR1 and CDR2: MGHDK and SYGVNS. Preparation of TCR beta libraries was done by quantitative 5'-RACE with molecular barcodes. TCRdb ran MiXCR on the 5' RACE reads and lists one entry per CDR3 protein. In the table there are approximately 250,000 distinct CDR3 sequences, around 8% of which are singletons. This clonotype was sampled from a female donor with ankylosing spondylitis or in good health (not recorded which). The chain has TRBV25-1 and TRBJ1-6; D call uncertain. Sequencing input: blood, either unsorted or a sorted T cell fraction (not recorded which). The DNA for the CDR3 is TGTGCCAGTCCCCTGGGTCAACCGGCCTTAGGTTCACCCCTCCACTTT. The encoded protein is CASPLGQPALGSPLHF.